Given below is one TCR beta chain in context. Its antigen remains unknown. The sample comes from a study of cytomegalovirus exposure and HLA in healthy donors. Study results and limitations: What a later analysis reportedly showed was that an Asian-associated ancestry cluster had fewer N-insertions than the approximately 700-donor mean. TRBV6-2, TRBV6-3 and other indistinguishable V segments were excluded. Certain sequence variants were highly shared and formed a cluster, and this cluster was likely a sequencing artifact.

Per germline, CDR1 MDHEN and CDR2 SYDVKM. The CDR3 is made up of 14 amino acids. With 7 bases removed from V and 7 bases from J, the gap between germline ends came to 17 bases. The PCR was carried out with 60 Vbeta primers and 13 Jbeta primers. Assay: immunoSEQ multiplex PCR; the TCRdb copy retains only in-frame clones and omits some. The repertoire consists of 150,000 to 200,000 clones, with about 63% occurring once and the leading ten covering 2.5% to 3%. The receptor's source is a middle-aged woman in good health and CMV-seropositive. Sequenced material: PBMCs. The chain employs TRBV28 and TRBJ2-1, with D tentatively TRBD2 (6 bases). The CDR3 DNA reads TGTGCCAGCATGGATATCGGGAGTACTAATGAGCAGTTCTTC. This sequence encodes CASMDIGSTNEQFF.